These T cell receptor beta chains were read from a single sample in a study of PD-L1 blockade in urothelial cancer. Only in-frame clones appear in the TCRdb table, and some are missing; sequencing was by immunoSEQ multiplex PCR. The sample includes some 45,000 clones, about nine tenths of them seen just once. Here the sequenced sample was PBMCs, taken around atezolizumab (anti-PD-L1) treatment. The receptors were gathered from an elderly man with urothelial cancer. The CDR3 runs from the conserved cysteine through the conserved F or W. D genes are given only for firm matches. Size tells how often a clone was seen (once, few, many) or the class of an expanded clone, and some rows leave it out.

d_call j_call v_call clone_size cdr3_nt cdr3_aa
. TRBJ2-2 TRBV10-2 . TGCGCCAGCAGTGAGTTTGGGGGAGGAGCCACCGGGGAGCTGTTTTTT CASSEFGGGATGELFF
TRBD1 TRBJ1-1 TRBV5-4 . TGTGCCAGCAGCGAACCCGGGACAGGGGGCTACACTGAAGCTTTCTTT CASSEPGTGGYTEAFF
TRBD1 TRBJ2-2 TRBV11-3 . TGTGCCAGCAGCTTCGACAAGGGGGCAAAAACCGGGGAGCTGTTTTTT CASSFDKGAKTGELFF
. TRBJ2-2 TRBV5-6 . TGTGCCAGCAGCTTGGAAGCCCGCAACACCGGGGAGCTGTTTTTT CASSLEARNTGELFF
. TRBJ1-2 TRBV4-3 few TGCGCCAGCAGCCAAGAGTTCGGAGTCCCCGGCGGGAGAGACTATGGCTACACCTTC CASSQEFGVPGGRDYGYTF
TRBD2 TRBJ2-1 TRBV7-9 . TGTGCCAGCAGTAAGAGCGGGAACTACAATGAGCAGTTCTTC CASSKSGNYNEQFF
. TRBJ1-3 TRBV9 once TGTGCCAGCAGCGTAAAACAGGCAGGGGCTTCCTCTGGAAACACCATATATTTT CASSVKQAGASSGNTIYF
. TRBJ2-3 TRBV5-1 . TGCGCCAGCAGTTTTGGACAGAGCACAGATACGCAGTATTTT CASSFGQSTDTQYF
. TRBJ1-1 TRBV25-1 . TGTGCCAGCAGAAAACAGGGTGTGAACACTGAAGCTTTCTTT CASRKQGVNTEAFF
. TRBJ1-6 TRBV2 . TGTGCCAGCAGCTTAAGACAGGCGAATTCACCCCTCCACTTT CASSLRQANSPLHF
TRBD2 TRBJ2-3 TRBV9 . TGTGCCAGCAGCGTAGTAGCGGGAGAGGCAGATACGCAGTATTTT CASSVVAGEADTQYF
TRBD1 TRBJ2-3 TRBV11-2 . TGTGCCAGCACTGGACAGGGGGCGAGAGATACGCAGTATTTT CASTGQGARDTQYF
. TRBJ2-1 TRBV11-2 . TGTGCCAGCAGCTTAGACCGGGGGTCCTACAATGAGCAGTTCTTC CASSLDRGSYNEQFF
. TRBJ2-1 TRBV7-2 . TGTGCCAGCAGTCCTGGGCCGATCCCAAACAATGAGCAGTTCTTC CASSPGPIPNNEQFF
. TRBJ2-3 TRBV10-3 . TGTGCCATCAGTTCTGCCGAGGGTGGGGTGACAGATACGCAGTATTTT CAISSAEGGVTDTQYF
TRBD2 TRBJ2-2 TRBV5-6 . TGTGCCAGCAGGGGGACTAGCGGGAGTCGTTCCACCGGGGAGCTGTTTTTT CASRGTSGSRSTGELFF
TRBD1 TRBJ1-2 TRBV5-4 . TGTGCCAGCAGCGCCCATACTGGCAGGGGGACGGATGGCTACACCTTC CASSAHTGRGTDGYTF
TRBD1 TRBJ1-5 TRBV5-8 . TGTGCCAGCGGGGACAGGGAGGAACCCCAGCATTTT CASGDREEPQHF
. TRBJ1-2 TRBV5-1 . TGCGCCAGCAGCTTAACGGCAGGGCATGGCTACACCTTC CASSLTAGHGYTF
. TRBJ1-5 TRBV14 . TGTGCCAGCAGCCAAGCAGGGATCGATCAGCCCCAGCATTTT CASSQAGIDQPQHF
TRBD1 TRBJ1-2 TRBV14 . TGTGCCAGCAGCCTCCTTAGAGGGGGCTCCGTCTATGGCTACACCTTC CASSLLRGGSVYGYTF
TRBD2 TRBJ2-7 TRBV11-2 . TGTGCCAGCAGTTCCCAAGCGGGAGGGCCGGGTGAGCAGTACTTC CASSSQAGGPGEQYF
TRBD1 TRBJ1-2 TRBV6-1 . TGTGCCAGCAGTGAGCAGGACAGGGGGCAATATGGCTACACCTTC CASSEQDRGQYGYTF
. TRBJ1-1 TRBV19 . TGTGCCAGTAGCTCCGATCGGCCATTAAGGAGCACTGAAGCTTTCTTT CASSSDRPLRSTEAFF
. TRBJ2-3 TRBV4-1 . TGCGCCAGCAGCCGCGGAGAATCCACAGATACGCAGTATTTT CASSRGESTDTQYF
. TRBJ1-1 TRBV15 . TGTGCCACCAGCAGAGATACCGTCCCTGGCAGAGCTTTCTTT CATSRDTVPGRAFF
. TRBJ1-1 TRBV5-4 . TGTGCCAGCAGCTTGGAAGCAGGGGATCTGAACACTGAAGCTTTCTTT CASSLEAGDLNTEAFF
. TRBJ2-7 TRBV6-5 once TGTGCCAGCAGTTACCCAGCCAGGGGAAACTACGAGCAGTACTTC CASSYPARGNYEQYF
TRBD2 TRBJ2-5 TRBV30 . TGTGCCTGGAGACTAGCGGGAGGGGTGGAGACCCAGTACTTC CAWRLAGGVETQYF
TRBD1 TRBJ2-2 TRBV5-1 . TGCGCCAGCAGCTTCATGACAGGGGTCACCGGGGAGCTGTTTTTT CASSFMTGVTGELFF
. TRBJ2-5 TRBV28 . TGTGCCAGCAGTTTAGCGGGGAGAGAGACCCAGTACTTC CASSLAGRETQYF
TRBD1 TRBJ2-5 TRBV5-1 . TGCGCCAGCAGCTATGGACAGGGAACGGAGACCCAGTACTTC CASSYGQGTETQYF
TRBD1 TRBJ1-2 TRBV7-9 . TGTGCCAGCCGACTTTCGGGGGGACAGGGGAATGGCTACACCTTC CASRLSGGQGNGYTF
TRBD2 TRBJ2-5 TRBV6-1 . TGTGCCAGCAGTGAGGTTTTTGGACTAGCGGGTTCCGCCCGAGAGACCCAGTACTTC CASSEVFGLAGSARETQYF
. TRBJ2-7 TRBV6-5 . TGTGCCAGCAGTTACTCCACCCGGGGGATATACTACGAGCAGTACTTC CASSYSTRGIYYEQYF
TRBD2 TRBJ2-7 TRBV11-2 . TGTGCCAGCAGCCCAGCCGGACTAGCGGGCTCCTACGAGCAGTACTTC CASSPAGLAGSYEQYF
TRBD2 TRBJ2-3 TRBV5-1 . TGCGCCAGCAGCCGGGGGGAAAGCACAGATACGCAGTATTTT CASSRGESTDTQYF
. TRBJ1-4 TRBV7-2 once TGTGCCAGCAGCCGACCACCCTTCGGAGGGAGGAGTGAAAAACTGTTTTTT CASSRPPFGGRSEKLFF
. TRBJ2-5 TRBV14 . TGTGCCAGCAGCCAAGGCCGGGCGGGCTGGGAGACCCAGTACTTC CASSQGRAGWETQYF
. TRBJ2-2 TRBV5-1 . TGCGCCAGCAGCTTGCGCGGCAGGTCCCGCGGGACGAACACCGGGGAGCTGTTTTTT CASSLRGRSRGTNTGELFF
. TRBJ2-7 TRBV6-5 . TGTGCCAGCAGAGCCCGGGATAGCGGAACCTACGAGCAGTACTTC CASRARDSGTYEQYF
. TRBJ1-3 TRBV7-2 . TGTGCCAGCAGCCTTACAGGGTCTTCTGGAAACACCATATATTTT CASSLTGSSGNTIYF